The 28 T cell receptor beta chains below all came from one sample that was sequenced in a study of yellow fever vaccine responses in identical twins. TCRdb itself ran the RT-PCR reads through MiXCR, one entry per CDR3 protein. This table has 3,000 or so distinct CDR3 sequences, roughly 80% appearing once. Here the sequenced sample was T cells from blood (PBMCs), unsorted or a sorted subset (not recorded which), taken before or after yellow fever vaccination (not recorded which). The receptors stem from a female donor who received the yellow fever vaccine.

Of note for this clonotype: At one of its ends the junction is not consistent with the germline gene, which may arise from a read error. V is TRBV4-2 and J is TRBJ1-2, with a possible D match to TRBD1 (6 bases). This CDR3 contains 14 residues. CDR1 and CDR2 (germline): LGHNA, YNFKEQ. The CDR3 coding sequence is TGTGCCAGTAGCCAGGACAGTGCTAACTATGGCTACACCTTC. It specifies CASSQDSANYGYTF.

This sequence joins TRBV11-1 and TRBJ2-5; 8 nucleotides match TRBD1. The CDR3 has 15 amino acids. V shed 5 bases and J 6 bases; nucleotides not matched to a gene: 11. Per the germline V gene, CDR1 is SGHAT and CDR2 is FQDESV (reference sequence). The CDR3 sequence is CASSAAGQVRKTQYF. The CDR3 DNA follows: TGTGCCAGCAGCGCCGCGGGACAGGTTCGGAAGACCCAGTACTTC.

The chain employs TRBV15 and TRBJ2-7; 7 bases map to TRBD2. The CDR3 contains 14 residues. Germline V gives CDR1 LNHNV, CDR2 YYDKDF (reference sequence). V lost 0 bases to trimming and J lost 3 bases; unmatched junction nucleotides: 2. This CDR3 is CATSREGEGYEQYF. In DNA form, the CDR3 reads TGTGCCACCAGCAGAGAAGGGGAGGGCTACGAGCAGTACTTC.

The gene calls are TRBV29-1 and TRBJ2-2, with TRBD1 identical over 7 bases. The V gene end was trimmed by 4 bases and the J gene end by 3 bases; junction bases not matched to a gene: 5. CDR1 is SQVTM and CDR2 is ANQGSEA in the germline V gene. The CDR3 sequence is 14 residues long. CDR3 residues: CSVAGTEDTGELFF. The CDR3 DNA is TGCAGCGTTGCTGGGACAGAGGACACCGGGGAGCTGTTTTTT.

The V and J genes are TRBV11-1 and TRBJ2-5; 7 bases fit TRBD1. CDR3 length: 13 residues. V trimming: 5 bases; J trimming: 2 bases; junction bases outside the gene matches: 2. The germline gives CDR1 SGHAT, CDR2 FQDESV (reference sequence). Here the CDR3 DNA reads TGTGCCAGCAGCCGGGGACAGCAAGAGACCCAGTACTTC. As protein: CASSRGQQETQYF.

V is TRBV11-3 and J is TRBJ2-1, with D possibly TRBD2 on 5 matching bases. Germline V gene lookup returns CDR1 SGHNT and CDR2 YENEEA. This CDR3 contains 14 residues. Trimming took 6 bases from V and 0 from J, leaving 9 bases between them. The CDR3 spells CASSLGSSYNEQFF. The DNA for the CDR3 is TGTGCCAGCAGTTTGGGGAGCTCCTACAATGAGCAGTTCTTC.

The chain links TRBV6-5 to TRBJ1-1; D is ambiguous. Germline CDR1 and CDR2: MNHEY and SVGAGI. The V gene lost 0 bases and the J gene lost 6 bases, with 2 bases spanning the gap. The CDR3 loop spans 11 amino acids. The CDR3 region has the DNA TGTGCCAGCAGTTACTCCTCTGAAGCTTTCTTT. Its translation: CASSYSSEAFF.

The sample holds a few counts of this clonotype. The chain carries TRBV2 and TRBJ2-1; 10 nucleotides agree with TRBD2. Germline assignment: CDR1 SNHLY and CDR2 FYNNEI. Trimming took 1 base from V and 5 from J; bases not matched to a gene: 8. The CDR3 extends over 17 amino acids. This CDR3 reads CASSEGGLAALNNEQFF. The CDR3 DNA reads as TGTGCCAGCAGTGAAGGTGGACTAGCGGCCCTTAACAATGAGCAGTTCTTC.

The gene calls are TRBV7-6 and TRBJ2-1; 10 positions agree with TRBD2. V lost 3 bases and J lost 4; bases outside the gene matches: 3. The germline gives CDR1 SGHVS, CDR2 FNYEAQ. The CDR3 covers 15 residues. Here the CDR3 reads CASSLLAGAYNEQFF. CDR3 nucleotide sequence: TGTGCCAGCAGCTTGCTAGCGGGGGCTTACAATGAGCAGTTCTTC.

The chain uses TRBV20-1 and TRBJ2-1; TRBD2 aligns across 13 bases. CDR1 is DFQATT, CDR2 SNEGSKA, per germline (reference sequence). The CDR3 is 15 residues long. After removal of 4 bases from V and 8 bases from J, the junction contained 8 bases not matched to a gene. CDR3 in amino acids: CSAITGTSGIHEQFF. The CDR3 nucleotides are TGCAGTGCTATCACCGGGACTAGCGGGATACATGAGCAGTTCTTC.

V is TRBV7-9 and J is TRBJ2-5, with 11 bases fitting TRBD1. The CDR3 totals 14 residues. The germline V gene encodes CDR1 SEHNR and CDR2 FQNEAQ (reference sequence). The V and J ends lost 5 bases and 3 bases, in that order; junction bases with no gene match: 2. CDR3 in DNA: TGTGCCAGCAGCAGGGGACAGGGGGAAGAGACCCAGTACTTC. Protein: CASSRGQGEETQYF.

The chain combines TRBV7-6 with TRBJ2-3, with no clear D. Germline-derived CDR1 and CDR2 are SGHVS and FNYEAQ. There are 14 residues in the CDR3. Trimming cost V 1 base and J 0 bases, with 5 bases left between them. The CDR3 DNA is TGTGCCAGCAGCTTAGTATTTAGCACAGATACGCAGTATTTT. Its translation: CASSLVFSTDTQYF.

The J gene is TRBJ1-1, the V gene TRBV6-5; D is unclear. The germline V gene has CDR1 MNHEY and CDR2 SVGAGI. The germline V and J ends were trimmed by 2 bases and 1 base, with 14 bases remaining between them. The CDR3 is 16 residues long. In DNA, the CDR3 is TGTGCCAGCAGTTACGGATTCGGACCGAAGAACACTGAAGCTTTCTTT. It yields the protein CASSYGFGPKNTEAFF.

This clonotype was observed a handful of times. The chain has TRBV4-1 and TRBJ2-7; 9 bases match TRBD1. Per the germline V gene, CDR1 is MGHRA and CDR2 is YSYEKL. V lost 1 base to trimming and J lost 5 bases; unmatched junction nucleotides: 6. There are 15 residues in the CDR3. The CDR3, as DNA: TGCGCCAGCAGCCAAGGGGGACAGGGTAGACACGAGCAGTACTTC. Translated, it gives CASSQGGQGRHEQYF.

This chain joins TRBV7-2 and TRBJ2-7; 7 positions agree with TRBD2. Losses at the gene ends were 5 bases for V and 4 bases for J; bases not matched to a gene: 8. Germline CDR1 and CDR2: SGHTA and FQGNSA. CDR3 length: 14 residues. The DNA for the CDR3 is TGTGCCAGCAGCCCCAGCCGCGGGAGTTACGAGCAGTACTTC. It is translated as CASSPSRGSYEQYF.

The V call is TRBV29-1, the J call TRBJ2-1; no firm D call. This CDR3 is 13 amino acids long. Germline V gene lookup returns CDR1 SQVTM and CDR2 ANQGSEA. Trimming removed 2 bases at V and 2 bases at J, with 7 bases between. In DNA, the CDR3 is TGCAGCGTTGAACGCGAGACCTACAATGAGCAGTTCTTC. It codes for CSVERETYNEQFF.

The gene calls are TRBV11-1 and TRBJ2-2, with a tentative D call TRBD1 (5 bases). Looked up from germline, CDR1 is SGHAT and CDR2 is FQDESV (reference sequence). The CDR3 has 11 residues. V was clipped by 10 bases and J by 5 bases, with 8 bases between them. In DNA form, the CDR3 reads TGTGCCACGGCAGGGACCGGGGAGCTGTTTTTT. Its protein is CATAGTGELFF.

The CDR3 here is CASPTGSYEQYV. DNA of the CDR3: TGCGCCAGCCCTACCGGCTCCTACGAGCAGTACGTC. The chain employs TRBV10-1 and TRBJ2-7; D remains unclear. In germline, CDR1 is WNHNN, CDR2 SYGVQD (reference sequence). The CDR3 has 12 residues. Trimming pared 8 bases from V and 0 bases from J, leaving 8 bases between.

This chain connects TRBV20-1 to TRBJ1-1, with D hard to call. This CDR3 has 12 residues. CDR1 DFQATT and CDR2 SNEGSKA come from the germline V gene (reference sequence). Trimming removed 6 bases at V and 0 bases at J, with 8 bases between. The CDR3 coding sequence is TGCAGTGCCCGACGGTTGAACACTGAAGCTTTCTTT. It codes for CSARRLNTEAFF.

The CDR3 DNA reads as TGTGCCAGCAGTTACTCGAAGGTCAGGGTGACTGAAGCTTTCTTT. It yields the protein CASSYSKVRVTEAFF. V usage is TRBV6-5 and J usage is TRBJ1-1; maybe TRBD1 (5 bases). The CDR3 is 15 amino acids. CDR1 is MNHEY, CDR2 SVGAGI, per germline. The V gene lost 0 bases and the J gene lost 5 bases, with 13 bases spanning the gap.

This CDR3 reads CASSGSGTGGYNTEAFF. CDR3 DNA: TGCGCCAGCAGTGGGTCCGGGACAGGGGGCTATAACACTGAAGCTTTCTTT. The chain joins TRBV10-1 to TRBJ1-1; 12 bases agree with TRBD1. Germline V gene sequence: CDR1 WNHNN, CDR2 SYGVQD (reference sequence). The CDR3 runs to 17 residues. J lost 2 bases, V lost 4 bases, and 8 bases had no gene match.

This chain joins TRBV11-2 and TRBJ2-5, with TRBD2 identical over 7 bases. The CDR3 contains 15 residues. V trimming: 5 bases; J trimming: 2 bases; junction bases outside the gene matches: 8. In germline, CDR1 is SGHAT, CDR2 FQNNGV. The CDR3 here is CASSLWSSGQETQYF. CDR3 DNA: TGTGCCAGCAGCCTATGGTCTAGCGGACAAGAGACCCAGTACTTC.

V usage is TRBV15 and J usage is TRBJ2-1, with D perhaps TRBD2 (6 bases). Germline V CDR1 and CDR2: LNHNV, YYDKDF (reference sequence). V lost 4 bases and J lost 6, with 13 bases in between. The CDR3 has 14 amino acids. The CDR3 sequence is CATSKDRELNEQFF. CDR3 nucleotide sequence: TGTGCCACCAGCAAAGACCGGGAGCTCAATGAGCAGTTCTTC.

The J gene is TRBJ2-5, the V gene TRBV4-1; 10 positions match TRBD1. The J segment lost 3 bases and the V segment lost 4 bases, leaving 8 bases of the junction unmatched. This CDR3 is built from 16 residues. CDR1 MGHRA and CDR2 YSYEKL come from the germline V gene. The CDR3 protein is CASSPIRQGAKETQYF. CDR3 sequence (DNA): TGCGCCAGCAGCCCCATACGACAGGGGGCAAAAGAGACCCAGTACTTC.

This clonotype occurred once. The chain is built from TRBV12-3 or TRBV12-4 and TRBJ1-2; D unclear. The CDR3 is 13 residues long. V lost 6 bases, J lost 4 bases, and 12 bases lay in between. This chain's CDR3 is CASSPGPGYGYTF. In nucleotides, the CDR3 is TGTGCCAGCAGCCCAGGCCCGGGCTATGGCTACACCTTC.

The chain is built from TRBV4-1 and TRBJ2-7; 9 bases fit TRBD2. The CDR3 runs 15 residues. Germline CDR1 MGHRA, CDR2 YSYEKL. V shed 5 bases, J shed 5 bases, and the junction held 10 bases outside the gene matches. CDR3 nucleotides: TGCGCCAGCAGCGGCGCGACTAGCGGTTGGGACGAGCAGTACTTC. Its translation is CASSGATSGWDEQYF.

The chain combines TRBV19 with TRBJ2-3; D not resolved. The germline V gene encodes CDR1 LNHDA and CDR2 SQIVND (reference sequence). V was trimmed by 4 bases and J by 3 bases, leaving 11 bases between them. The CDR3 covers 14 residues. DNA of the CDR3: TGTGCCAGTAGTACCCAAGGTGGGACAGATACGCAGTATTTT. Translation gives CASSTQGGTDTQYF.

The chain has TRBV27 and TRBJ1-5; possibly TRBD1 for D (5 bases). Trimming removed 6 bases from V and 5 bases from J, with 20 bases in between. Germline V gene data show CDR1 as MNHEY and CDR2 as SMNVEV (reference sequence). This CDR3 spans 16 amino acids. The CDR3 bases are TGTGCCAGCAGCATCTCTGGGATGACGGGACATCAGCCCCAGCATTTT. It yields the protein CASSISGMTGHQPQHF.